Presented here are 26 T cell receptor beta chains from one specimen sequenced in a study of OX40 agonist ivuxolimab in advanced cancers. Assay: immunoSEQ multiplex PCR; the TCRdb copy retains only in-frame clones and omits some. Here the sample spans 35,000 to 55,000 clones, 82% being singletons. The sample here was CD4+ or CD8+ T cells sorted from blood, taken in a trial of the OX40 agonist ivuxolimab. These receptors all come from an adult with an advanced solid tumor such as melanoma, head and neck, liver or kidney cancer.

The rearrangement uses TRBV21-1 and TRBJ2-7. TRBV21-1 is listed as a pseudogene. The CDR3 runs 20 residues. The CDR3 coding sequence is TGTGCCAGCAGCAAAGCGCCGGGTAAGGCATGGTGGGGTTCTTCCTGGGGGCAGTACTTC. Protein sequence: CASSKAPGKAWWGSSWGQYF.

The chain is built from TRBV18 and TRBJ2-1; D not certain. The CDR3 totals 13 residues. CDR1 KGHSH and CDR2 LQKENI come from the germline V gene. V dropped 1 base and J dropped 5 bases, with 6 bases sitting between them. CDR3 loop: CASSPLGNNEQFF. DNA of the CDR3: TGTGCCAGCTCACCACTCGGAAACAATGAGCAGTTCTTC.

Only a few counts were recorded for this clone. The chain combines TRBV18 with TRBJ1-2; D may be TRBD1 (5 bases). Germline assignment: CDR1 KGHSH and CDR2 LQKENI. CDR3 length equals 15 residues. Trimming took off 3 bases at V and 1 base at J, with 12 bases between the two ends. CDR3: CASSPVRDFNYGYTF. The CDR3 nucleotides read TGTGCCAGCTCACCGGTTCGGGACTTTAACTATGGCTACACCTTC.

The J gene is TRBJ1-5, the V gene TRBV15, with D possibly TRBD1 on 6 matching bases. Germline lookup yields CDR1 LNHNV and CDR2 YYDKDF (reference sequence). The CDR3 length is 16 residues. Trimming took 1 base from V and 3 from J, leaving 13 bases between them. The DNA of the CDR3 is TGTGCCACCAGCAGAGTGGGGGCGCAGTACAATCAGCCCCAGCATTTT. Amino acid sequence: CATSRVGAQYNQPQHF.

This clone was seen a single time. V is TRBV9 and J is TRBJ2-7; 8 bases fit TRBD1. J was trimmed by 4 bases and V by 4 bases; bases with no gene match: 4. This CDR3 comprises 13 residues. Germline V gene lookup returns CDR1 SGDLS and CDR2 YYNGEE. CDR3 nucleotides: TGTGCCAGCAGCAAAGACAGGGGTTACGAGCAGTACTTC. As protein: CASSKDRGYEQYF.

This chain joins TRBV7-6 and TRBJ2-2; a weak D match, TRBD1 (5 bases). Trimming took 1 base from V and 8 from J, leaving 14 bases between them. Germline V gene sequence: CDR1 SGHVS, CDR2 FNYEAQ. This CDR3 is built from 15 residues. The chain's CDR3 is CASSLEAAPGGELFF. The DNA of the CDR3 is TGTGCCAGCAGCTTAGAGGCAGCCCCAGGGGGGGAGCTGTTTTTT.

CDR3 coding DNA: TGTGCCTGGATTGACACAGGGACTGGGGAGCAGTACTTC. Protein: CAWIDTGTGEQYF. V is TRBV30 and J is TRBJ2-7; either TRBD1 or TRBD2 may fit D (6 bases each). Germline V CDR1 and CDR2: GTSNPN, SVGIG (reference sequence). The length of the CDR3 is 13 residues. V was trimmed by 4 bases and J by 7 bases, leaving 17 bases between them.

This chain uses TRBV9 with TRBJ1-2, with TRBD1 identical over 9 bases. The CDR3 contains 15 residues. The trim removed 3 bases at V and 5 bases at J, leaving 8 bases unmatched. The germline V gene encodes CDR1 SGDLS and CDR2 YYNGEE. CDR3 nucleotides: TGTGCCAGCAGCGCAATGTCGACAGGGGGATATGGCTACACCTTC. Translating it yields CASSAMSTGGYGYTF.

V usage is TRBV5-1 and J usage is TRBJ1-1; TRBD1 might be the D (6 bases). Germline V lookup: CDR1 SGHRS, CDR2 YFSETQ. V shed 1 base and J shed 5 bases, with 12 bases lying between them. CDR3 length: 14 residues. The CDR3 bases are TGCGCCAGCAGCTTGAGGGGGGCAGAAACTGAAGCTTTCTTT. Protein: CASSLRGAETEAFF.

This clone was detected only once. This rearrangement joins TRBV29-1 to TRBJ1-2, with unresolved D. Trimming left V 7 bases short and J 8 bases short, with 11 bases between. The CDR3 is made up of 10 amino acids. Per germline, CDR1 SQVTM and CDR2 ANQGSEA. The CDR3: CSALADGYTF. In DNA, the CDR3 is TGCAGCGCGCTCGCTGACGGCTACACCTTC.

The V and J genes are TRBV21-1 and TRBJ2-1; the table's D gene call, TRBD2, was not cross checked with the DNA. TRBV21-1 is a pseudogene locus. The CDR3 extends over 16 amino acids. CDR3 loop: CASSKAHRGGNNEQFF. CDR3 bases: TGTGCCAGCAGCAAAGCGCACCGGGGAGGGAACAATGAGCAGTTCTTC.

The rearrangement joins TRBV2 to TRBJ2-2; a possible D gene is TRBD1 (6 bases). The CDR3 has 13 residues. Deletions cut 8 bases from V and 2 bases from J, with 9 bases between. Germline loops: CDR1 SNHLY, CDR2 FYNNEI. CDR3 nucleotides: TGTGCCAGCGAGGACAGTAACACCGGGGAGCTGTTTTTT. Amino acids: CASEDSNTGELFF. The full variable domain, rest sourced from reference TRBV2 and TRBJ2-2, is EPEVTQTPSHQVTQMGQEVILRCVPISNHLYFYWYRQILGQKVEFLVSFYNNEISEKSEIFDDQFSVERPDGSNFTLKIRSTKLEDSAMYFCASEDSNTGELFFGEGSRLTVL.

The chain carries TRBV6-6 and TRBJ1-1; D is uncertain. Germline lookup yields CDR1 MNHNY and CDR2 SVGAGI (reference sequence). The CDR3 totals 13 residues. Trimming cost V 4 bases and J 3 bases, with 9 bases left between them. The CDR3 coding sequence is TGTGCCAGCAGTTCTCGAGGAGACACTGAAGCTTTCTTT. Protein: CASSSRGDTEAFF.

This rearrangement joins TRBV6-5 to TRBJ2-7; 10 bases map to TRBD1. In germline, CDR1 is MNHEY, CDR2 SVGAGI. Trimming at V came to 2 bases and at J to 4 bases, leaving 5 bases not matched to a gene. This CDR3 contains 15 residues. The CDR3 DNA sequence: TGTGCCAGCAGTTACGGGACAGGGGATCTATACGAGCAGTACTTC. Amino acids: CASSYGTGDLYEQYF.

The table lists this clone with a count of one. The V call is TRBV28, the J call TRBJ2-3, with D perhaps TRBD2 (6 bases). Deletions cut 5 bases from V and 2 bases from J, with 17 bases between. CDR1 and CDR2 (germline): MDHEN, SYDVKM. The CDR3 consists of 16 residues. CDR3 sequence reads: CASSPRGAGFTDTQYF. The CDR3 nucleotides read TGTGCCAGCAGTCCTCGAGGGGCGGGGTTCACAGATACGCAGTATTTT.

V and J are TRBV28 and TRBJ1-5, with a tentative D call TRBD1 (5 bases). Germline V gene sequence: CDR1 MDHEN, CDR2 SYDVKM. V shed 8 bases and J shed 2 bases, with 19 bases lying between them. The CDR3 runs 16 residues. Written as DNA, the CDR3 is TGTGCCAGCCGGCTCAGGGTGGCAGCGGGCAATCAGCCCCAGCATTTT. Encoded protein: CASRLRVAAGNQPQHF.

This rearrangement joins TRBV7-8 to TRBJ1-5; a possible D gene is TRBD1 (5 bases). V dropped 5 bases and J dropped 5 bases, with 22 bases sitting between them. CDR3 length: 17 amino acids. Germline lookup yields CDR1 SGHVS and CDR2 FQNEAQ. DNA for the CDR3: TGTGCCAGCAGCGGAAGGCCGGGGAGCAGGGACGATCAGCCCCAGCATTTT. This codes for CASSGRPGSRDDQPQHF.

This sequence joins TRBV5-6 and TRBJ1-5, with no clear D. Germline V gene lookup returns CDR1 SGHDT and CDR2 YYEEEE. The CDR3 is made up of 12 amino acids. The V end was cut by 1 base, the J end by 5 bases, with 4 bases between. The CDR3 region is CASSLPDQPQHF. The CDR3 DNA follows: TGTGCCAGCAGCTTGCCCGATCAGCCCCAGCATTTT.

The J gene is TRBJ1-5, the V gene TRBV7-2; TRBD1 aligns across 11 bases. The germline V gene has CDR1 SGHTA and CDR2 FQGNSA. The CDR3 is 15 residues long. After removal of 1 base from V and 5 bases from J, the junction contained 1 base not matched to a gene. CDR3 protein: CASSLGTGGDQPQHF. For the CDR3, the DNA is TGTGCCAGCAGCTTAGGGACAGGGGGCGATCAGCCCCAGCATTTT.

The DNA of the CDR3 is TGTGCCAGCAGCCAAGTTACCAGGGGTCGCGAAAAACTGTTTTTT. Residues: CASSQVTRGREKLFF. This sequence joins TRBV14 and TRBJ1-4, with D tentatively TRBD1 (6 bases). V dropped 1 base and J dropped 8 bases, with 14 bases sitting between them. The CDR3 is 15 residues long. From germline, CDR1 is SGHDN and CDR2 FVKESK.

The rearrangement joins TRBV4-1 to TRBJ2-5, with a possible D match to TRBD2 (6 bases). The germline V gene encodes CDR1 MGHRA and CDR2 YSYEKL. Deletions cut 4 bases from V and 1 base from J, with 10 bases between. The CDR3 sequence is 14 residues long. The CDR3 DNA reads as TGCGCCAGCAGCCGGACGGGACTCCAAGAGACCCAGTACTTC. Amino acids: CASSRTGLQETQYF.

This chain connects TRBV6-5 to TRBJ1-1; D not resolved. This CDR3 has 14 amino acids. Germline CDR1 is MNHEY and CDR2 is SVGAGI. Trimming took 0 bases from V and 8 from J, leaving 13 bases between them. The CDR3 DNA sequence: TGTGCCAGCAGTTACTCGAGAGCTAGTCTGGAAGCTTTCTTT. Translating gives CASSYSRASLEAFF.

This clone was counted only a few times. The chain uses TRBV25-1 and TRBJ2-1; 7 positions match TRBD2. CDR3 length equals 16 residues. Germline loops: CDR1 MGHDK, CDR2 SYGVNS. V lost 3 bases, J lost 4 bases, and 9 bases stayed unmatched. This CDR3 is CASSDPTGEGYNEQFF. CDR3 sequence (DNA): TGTGCCAGCAGTGACCCCACCGGGGAGGGTTACAATGAGCAGTTCTTC.

The rearrangement uses TRBV6-1 and TRBJ1-1; unclear D gene. Germline V gene lookup returns CDR1 MNHNS and CDR2 SASEGT. V gave up 2 bases and J gave up 3 bases, with 10 bases separating them. CDR3 size: 14 residues. CDR3 loop: CASSEYQGDTEAFF. The CDR3 DNA sequence: TGTGCCAGCAGTGAATATCAAGGAGACACTGAAGCTTTCTTT.

V is TRBV2 and J is TRBJ1-2, with a possible D match to TRBD1 (5 bases). Trimming removed 6 bases at V and 5 bases at J, with 16 bases between. The CDR3 covers 14 residues. Germline V CDR1 and CDR2: SNHLY, FYNNEI. CDR3 nucleotide sequence: TGTGCCAGCAGAACCGGGTCCGAGGGGTATGGCTACACCTTC. Encoded protein: CASRTGSEGYGYTF.

The chain uses TRBV10-1 and TRBJ2-7, with TRBD1 identical over 10 bases. Germline values: CDR1 WNHNN, CDR2 SYGVQD (reference sequence). The CDR3 has 14 residues. CDR3 protein: CAGLWGTGVYEQYF. The CDR3 coding sequence is TGCGCAGGACTTTGGGGGACAGGGGTGTACGAGCAGTACTTC.